This note documents a single T cell receptor (beta chain) sequence. Its antigen is currently unknown. The sample is drawn from a study of yellow fever vaccine responses in identical twins. MiXCR was run by TCRdb on the RT-PCR reads, yielding one entry per CDR3 protein. Of 3,000 to 4,500 distinct CDR3 sequences in the sample, around four fifths were seen once. Whole-study findings and limits: Each twin's T cell response to the vaccine was reported to look partly convergent and partly personalized.

V was clipped by 6 bases and J by 1 base, with 10 bases between them. CDR3 length: 13 residues. Looked up from germline, CDR1 is SNHLY and CDR2 is FYNNEI. This TCR was sampled from a woman aged 18-30 years who received the yellow fever vaccine. The sequencing used T cells from blood (PBMCs), unsorted or a sorted subset (not recorded which), collected before or after yellow fever vaccination (not recorded which). The chain combines TRBV2 with TRBJ2-7, with no clear D. In nucleotides, the CDR3 is TGTGCCAGCAGGGAGACAAAATCCTACGAGCAGTACTTC. This translates into CASRETKSYEQYF.